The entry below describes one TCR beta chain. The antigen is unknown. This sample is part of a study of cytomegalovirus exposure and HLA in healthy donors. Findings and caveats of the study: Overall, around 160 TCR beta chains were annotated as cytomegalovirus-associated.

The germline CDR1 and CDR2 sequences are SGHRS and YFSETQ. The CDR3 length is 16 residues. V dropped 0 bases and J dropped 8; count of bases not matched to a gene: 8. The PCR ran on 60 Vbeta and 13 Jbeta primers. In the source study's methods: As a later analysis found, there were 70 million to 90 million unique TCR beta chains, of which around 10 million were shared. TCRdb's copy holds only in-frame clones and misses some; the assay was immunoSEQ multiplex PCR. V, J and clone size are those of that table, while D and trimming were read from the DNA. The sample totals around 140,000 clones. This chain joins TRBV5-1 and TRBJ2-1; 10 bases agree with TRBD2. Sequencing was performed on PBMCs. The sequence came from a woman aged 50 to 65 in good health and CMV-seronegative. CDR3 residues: CASSLALAGAQYEQFF. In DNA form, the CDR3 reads TGCGCCAGCAGCTTGGCCCTAGCGGGAGCGCAGTATGAGCAGTTCTTC. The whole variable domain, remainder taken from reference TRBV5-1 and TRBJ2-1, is KAGVTQTPRYLIKTRGQQVTLSCSPISGHRSVSWYQQTPGQGLQFLFEYFSETQRNKGNFPGRFSGRQFSNSRSEMNVSTLELGDSALYLCASSLALAGAQYEQFFGPGTRLTVL.